These 24 T cell receptor beta chains came from one sample sequenced in a study of T cells in Graves' hyperthyroidism and ophthalmopathy. RNA transcripts gave rise to amplified TCR beta CDR3 regions. During a first-round RT-PCR of the TCR CDR3, the HTBI primer set was used. TCRdb independently ran MiXCR on the multiplex PCR reads; one entry per CDR3 protein. This table holds roughly 250,000 distinct CDR3 sequences, 20% to 25% found once. Sequenced material: blood. The receptors shown here come from a man aged 25 to 45 with Graves' ophthalmopathy.

The chain has TRBV5-1 and TRBJ1-6; 7 positions match TRBD1. Germline lookup yields CDR1 SGHRS and CDR2 YFSETQ. CDR3 size: 14 residues. Trimming cost V 8 bases and J 7 bases; bases outside gene matches: 9. As DNA, the CDR3 is TGCGCCAGTTCAGCCGGGACAGTAAATTCACCCCTCCACTTT. Encoded protein: CASSAGTVNSPLHF. Variable domain in full (rest from reference TRBV5-1 and TRBJ1-6): KAGVTQTPRYLIKTRGQQVTLSCSPISGHRSVSWYQQTPGQGLQFLFEYFSETQRNKGNFPGRFSGRQFSNSRSEMNVSTLELGDSALYLCASSAGTVNSPLHFGNGTRLTVT.

The CDR3 DNA is TGCGCCAGCAGCTTGGAACCCAGGGTCTACGAGCAGTACTTC. It yields the protein CASSLEPRVYEQYF. The J gene is TRBJ2-7, the V gene TRBV5-1, with D perhaps TRBD1 (5 bases). CDR1 is SGHRS and CDR2 is YFSETQ in the germline V gene. Trimming shortened V by 0 bases and J by 3 bases, and 10 bases separated the two germline ends. This CDR3 comprises 14 residues.

This clonotype was picked up many times. The chain has TRBV2 and TRBJ2-2, with a possible D match to TRBD1 (6 bases). This CDR3 has 14 amino acids. V lost 10 bases and J 4 bases, leaving 16 bases between the germline ends. The germline V gene has CDR1 SNHLY and CDR2 FYNNEI. The CDR3 region has the DNA TGTGCCATCTCAAGGCTGGGGGCCACCGGGGAGCTGTTTTTT. As protein: CAISRLGATGELFF. Using reference TRBV2 and TRBJ2-2 for the parts outside the CDR3, the full variable domain is EPEVTQTPSHQVTQMGQEVILRCVPISNHLYFYWYRQILGQKVEFLVSFYNNEISEKSEIFDDQFSVERPDGSNFTLKIRSTKLEDSAMYFCAISRLGATGELFFGEGSRLTVL.

This rearrangement joins TRBV11-2 to TRBJ2-1; D possibly uses TRBD1 or TRBD2 (5 bases each). The CDR3 extends over 15 amino acids. V lost 5 bases and J 5 bases, leaving 16 bases between the germline ends. Germline V lookup: CDR1 SGHAT, CDR2 FQNNGV. CDR3: CASSPRDLTHNEQFF. CDR3 in DNA: TGTGCCAGCAGCCCCCGGGACCTGACACACAATGAGCAGTTCTTC.

This clonotype has a handful of counts. CDR3 region: CSATTAGGPTVYEQYF. CDR3 sequence (DNA): TGCAGTGCTACCACAGCGGGAGGACCCACGGTCTACGAGCAGTACTTC. The chain links TRBV20-1 to TRBJ2-7, with 9 positions matching TRBD2. V gave up 4 bases and J gave up 3 bases; unmatched junction bases: 13. Germline lookup yields CDR1 DFQATT and CDR2 SNEGSKA (reference sequence). The CDR3 loop spans 16 amino acids.

This clonotype was detected many times. This rearrangement joins TRBV30 to TRBJ1-5; D is unclear. CDR3 size: 14 residues. The germline V gene has CDR1 GTSNPN and CDR2 SVGIG (reference sequence). With 0 bases removed from V and 4 bases from J, the gap between germline ends came to 10 bases. CDR3 DNA sequence: TGTGCCTGGAGTGTATATGACGGTAATCAGCCCCAGCATTTT. As protein: CAWSVYDGNQPQHF.

In its sample, this clonotype was seen a few times. The chain carries TRBV2 and TRBJ1-2, with D tentatively TRBD1 (6 bases). The germline V gene encodes CDR1 SNHLY and CDR2 FYNNEI. There are 12 residues in the CDR3. V was shortened by 7 bases and J by 7 bases, with 13 bases between the two germline ends. DNA for the CDR3: TGTGCCAGCAATCAGGGAGGGGGTGGCTACACCTTC. Translating gives CASNQGGGGYTF.

The chain recombines TRBV24-1 with TRBJ1-1; D is perhaps TRBD1 (5 bases). Trimming removed 7 bases from V and 5 bases from J, with 16 bases in between. This CDR3 spans 14 amino acids. Germline values: CDR1 KGHDR, CDR2 SFDVKD. DNA of the CDR3: TGTGCCACCAGGCCCCCCGGGGGGGGTACTGAAGCTTTCTTT. Residues: CATRPPGGGTEAFF.

This chain joins TRBV6-2 or TRBV6-3 and TRBJ2-3, with TRBD2 as a possible D gene (6 bases). V was shortened by 6 bases and J by 0 bases, with 16 bases between the two germline ends. The CDR3 runs to 16 residues. Germline-derived CDR1 and CDR2 are MNHEY and SVGEGT. In DNA form, the CDR3 reads TGTGCCAGCAGGACGGGGCTGGAGGGTAGCACAGATACGCAGTATTTT. This sequence encodes CASRTGLEGSTDTQYF.

V usage is TRBV6-5 and J usage is TRBJ2-5, with 8 bases that match TRBD1. The germline CDR1 and CDR2 sequences are MNHEY and SVGAGI. The CDR3 length is 16 residues. With V trimmed by 1 base and J by 4 bases, 8 bases remained unmatched. CDR3 coding DNA: TGTGCCAGCAGTTACTTTGCAGGGGGCTGGGGAGAGACCCAGTACTTC. Translation: CASSYFAGGWGETQYF.

The chain employs TRBV7-2 and TRBJ2-5, with 9 bases that match TRBD2. The V and J ends lost 1 base and 3 bases, in that order; junction bases with no gene match: 6. Germline V gene sequence: CDR1 SGHTA, CDR2 FQGNSA. The CDR3 sequence is 16 residues long. The CDR3 DNA reads as TGTGCCAGCAGCTTAGGTCGGCGGGAGGGGGAAGAGACCCAGTACTTC. Protein product: CASSLGRREGEETQYF.

The chain uses TRBV6-1 and TRBJ2-7, with TRBD1 matching 7 bases. Germline CDR1 reads MNHNS; CDR2 reads SASEGT. Losses at the gene ends were 8 bases for V and 2 bases for J; bases not matched to a gene: 6. CDR3 length: 13 residues. The CDR3: CASSAGQAYEQYF. In DNA form, the CDR3 reads TGTGCCAGCTCGGCCGGACAGGCCTACGAGCAGTACTTC.

The sample holds many counts of this clonotype. The chain joins TRBV3-1 to TRBJ1-3; 7 bases align to TRBD1. The V gene's germline CDR1 is LGHDT and CDR2 YNNKEL (reference sequence). V was clipped by 1 base and J by 4 bases; unmatched bases: 4. The CDR3 length is 15 residues. CDR3 amino acids: CASSQGWTGGNTIYF. The DNA of the CDR3 is TGTGCCAGCAGCCAAGGTTGGACAGGAGGAAACACCATATATTTT.

This chain links TRBV11-2 with TRBJ2-7; D is unresolved. V lost 1 base and J lost 4, with 17 bases in between. Germline lookup yields CDR1 SGHAT and CDR2 FQNNGV. This CDR3 is 16 amino acids long. The CDR3 DNA reads as TGTGCCAGCAGCTTAGGGCCGGACCCTCGGCATTACGAGCAGTACTTC. Translated, it gives CASSLGPDPRHYEQYF. Filled out from reference TRBV11-2 and TRBJ2-7, the complete variable domain reads EAGVAQSPRYKIIEKRQSVAFWCNPISGHATLYWYQQILGQGPKLLIQFQNNGVVDDSQLPKDRFSAERLKGVDSTLKIQPAKLEDSAVYLCASSLGPDPRHYEQYFGPGTRLTVT.

The chain carries TRBV10-3 and TRBJ2-5; 10 nucleotides align to TRBD2. Germline trimming cut 4 bases from V and 4 bases from J; bases unmatched to any gene: 3. Germline loops: CDR1 ENHRY, CDR2 SYGVKD. CDR3 length: 14 residues. The CDR3 DNA follows: TGTGCCATCAGTGCGGCTAGCGGGAGAGAGACCCAGTACTTC. Encoded protein: CAISAASGRETQYF.

This clonotype was seen a handful of times. This rearrangement joins TRBV7-2 to TRBJ2-1; D not resolved. The CDR3 is made up of 13 amino acids. Trimming pared 5 bases from V and 6 bases from J, leaving 11 bases between. Germline V CDR1 and CDR2: SGHTA, FQGNSA. CDR3 amino acids: CASSPYISNEQFF. For the CDR3, the DNA is TGTGCCAGCAGCCCCTACATATCCAATGAGCAGTTCTTC. The full variable domain, with the rest looked up from reference TRBV7-2 and TRBJ2-1, is GAGVSQSPSNKVTEKGKDVELRCDPISGHTALYWYRQSLGQGLEFLIYFQGNSAPDKSGLPSDRFSAERTGGSVSTLTIQRTQQEDSAVYLCASSPYISNEQFFGPGTRLTVL.

This clonotype came up a few times. V gene TRBV5-1 combines with J gene TRBJ2-7; D gene unclear. Trimming cost V 4 bases and J 0 bases, with 11 bases left between them. The germline gives CDR1 SGHRS, CDR2 YFSETQ. CDR3 length: 14 amino acids. The CDR3 loop is CASSPDPYSYEQYF. The CDR3 DNA sequence: TGCGCCAGCAGCCCTGACCCGTACTCCTACGAGCAGTACTTC.

This clonotype appeared many times. This sequence joins TRBV3-1 and TRBJ1-5; no definite D call. Trimming shortened V by 4 bases and J by 7 bases, and 14 bases separated the two germline ends. CDR1 and CDR2 (germline): LGHDT, YNNKEL (reference sequence). The CDR3 covers 14 residues. The CDR3 sequence: CASSRQLGRQPQHF. The CDR3 region has the DNA TGTGCCAGCAGCCGGCAACTTGGCCGACAGCCCCAGCATTTT.

V and J are TRBV7-9 and TRBJ1-2, with 7 positions matching TRBD1. This CDR3 spans 14 amino acids. Germline CDR1 is SEHNR and CDR2 is FQNEAQ (reference sequence). With 5 bases clipped from V and 4 bases from J, the junction kept 7 bases outside the gene matches. CDR3 DNA sequence: TGTGCCAGCAGCCCAAGGGACAGTCTCTATGGCTACACCTTC. Amino acids: CASSPRDSLYGYTF.

This clonotype was counted between two and nine times. The V gene is TRBV6-5, the J gene TRBJ1-1; possibly TRBD1 for D (5 bases). Germline V CDR1 and CDR2: MNHEY, SVGAGI. V dropped 0 bases and J dropped 4 bases, with 15 bases sitting between them. This CDR3 has 16 residues. CDR3 nucleotides: TGTGCCAGCAGTTACTCCGGTGGCTCAGGGATCACTGAAGCTTTCTTT. Translating gives CASSYSGGSGITEAFF.

J is TRBJ2-2 and V is TRBV24-1; 9 positions agree with TRBD2. J gave up 9 bases and V 8 bases, and 15 bases lay outside the gene matches. The length of the CDR3 is 16 residues. The germline V gene encodes CDR1 KGHDR and CDR2 SFDVKD. The CDR3 region has the DNA TGTGCCACCAATAGGGCGGGAGGGCTCAGGGGCCGGGAGCTGTTTTTT. Its translation is CATNRAGGLRGRELFF.

This chain's CDR3 is CSPSTGALNTEAFF. CDR3 bases: TGCAGTCCGTCTACAGGGGCCTTAAACACTGAAGCTTTCTTT. The chain recombines TRBV20-1 with TRBJ1-1, with 7 positions matching TRBD1. In germline, CDR1 is DFQATT, CDR2 SNEGSKA (reference sequence). There are 14 residues in the CDR3. The ends lost 8 bases at V and 2 bases at J; junction bases unmatched: 11.

CDR3 amino acids: CASTADTYLGTEAFF. The CDR3 nucleotides read TGTGCCAGTACCGCGGACACCTACCTGGGCACTGAAGCTTTCTTT. This chain uses TRBV19 with TRBJ1-1; perhaps TRBD1 as D (5 bases). The CDR3 is made up of 15 amino acids. V was trimmed by 7 bases and J by 4 bases, leaving 19 bases between them. Germline V CDR1 and CDR2: LNHDA, SQIVND (reference sequence).

The CDR3 region has the DNA TGTGCCAGCTCATTGGGACAGGTTGGCGACGGGGAGCTGTTTTTT. Translation: CASSLGQVGDGELFF. The chain joins TRBV18 to TRBJ2-2; the match to TRBD1 covers 8 bases. CDR1 and CDR2 (germline): KGHSH, LQKENI. This CDR3 has 15 amino acids. Trimming at V came to 5 bases and at J to 7 bases, leaving 9 bases not matched to a gene.